The entry that follows covers one T cell receptor beta chain sequence. This clonotype was observed many times. It lacks a known antigen. Per-base quality was not reported, and no clone a single base away is much larger than it. This entry belongs to a study of T cells in Graves' hyperthyroidism and ophthalmopathy (dated by TCRdb to 2018 to 2020). At the level of the whole study: Peripheral blood was sampled at the time of initial diagnosis, prior to any treatment. To identify TCR V-J signatures that set the groups apart, the researchers used a discovery cohort of 95 to 100 patients, made up of 40 to 45 with Graves' ophthalmopathy and approximately 57 with stable Graves' hyperthyroidism. In about 6 Graves' hyperthyroidism patients, the study also compared T-cell repertoires from thyroid tissue with T-cell repertoires from blood. Whether ophthalmopathy could be predicted prospectively was tested in an independent validation cohort made up of 18 to 20 hyperthyroidism patients plus 17 patients who later progressed to ophthalmopathy. For training and testing, the roughly 93 patients in the discovery cohort were randomly divided in a 7:3 ratio. TCR Vbeta CDR3 sequencing of around 130 peripheral blood samples (around 45 ophthalmopathy, around 80 hyperthyroidism and some 17 progressor patients) is reported in the paper. Once sampling was done, hyperthyroidism patients were given methimazole at a starting dose of 30 mg daily, whereas ophthalmopathy patients were given high-dose intravenous methylprednisolone. Overall study outcomes, separate from this receptor: Most expanded thyroid clonotypes (frequency above 0.001) were also detected in blood, suggesting blood repertoires may reflect thyroid immune responses. No statistical method was used to fix the sample size in advance, and group allocation was not hidden from the investigators. In cross-validation, a model built on a 13 V-J signature told ophthalmopathy apart from stable hyperthyroidism with less than 90% sensitivity and roughly 82% specificity, and in testing the same model reached 80%/75%. In validation, the model predicted progression to ophthalmopathy with 60% to 71% sensitivity and 72% to 85% specificity, a median of around 6.6 months before onset.

The TCR beta CDR3 regions were amplified from RNA transcripts. A first-round RT-PCR of the TCR CDR3 used the HTBI primer set with the Qiagen OneStep RT-PCR kit. Libraries were constructed in a second round of multiplex PCR, after which size selection and purification were performed. Paired-end sequencing of the libraries was performed with 100 bp reads on an Illumina HiSeq2000. The source study handled its data this way. SOAPnuke was used to process the raw data, with reads discarded if the reads contained adapters or uncalled bases, had a mean Phred below 15, or lacked an exact constant-primer or identifier match. High-quality paired reads were merged using COPE v1.2.5, and each unique nucleotide sequence was defined as a clonotype. MiTCR v1.1 was used to align clonotypes to the IMGT TRBV, TRBD and TRBJ reference segments. The analysis was restricted to V-J combinations with a frequency above 0.0001, which together covered over 99% of the repertoires. A TCS score was defined as the ratio between F50 (clonal expansion) and ExV (chaos), using BLOSUM62-based TCRdist between CDR3 peptides within each V-J. Welch's t-statistics and random forest reduced around 520 V-J features to roughly 13, which were used in a naive Bayes classifier (R e1071). TCRdb passed the public sequencing reads through fastp at Q25 and MiXCR, retaining productive beta sequences. Identical CDR3 proteins give one entry, which carries the most common genes and DNA. In this record, the V and J calls reflect TCRdb's handling and not the investigators' own analysis. Recorded for this sample are hundreds of thousands of distinct CDR3 sequences; 20% to 25% of them occurred a single time. The ten largest clonotypes hold around 67% of the sample.

Graves' hyperthyroidism was defined as stable when no progression to ophthalmopathy occurred over 18 months of follow-up. Hyperthyroidism patients were newly diagnosed, had a disease duration of under 2 months, and were aged 18 to 65 years. The study excluded patients with uncontrolled infections, other autoimmune diseases, pregnancy or lactation. Diagnoses relied on clinical symptoms, serum thyroxine and TRAb, thyroid ultrasound and orbital computed tomography. PBMCs were isolated from roughly 10 ml of fresh peripheral blood by Ficoll-Paque density gradient centrifugation. Total RNA was extracted with Trizol reagent, and quality was checked on an Agilent 2100 Bioanalyzer. The CDR3 contains 14 residues, cysteine and phenylalanine counted. Of the read, only the CDR3 DNA is kept; its 42 bases are in frame from base 1. The germline V gene (reference sequence) yields MNHEY for CDR1 and SMNVEV for CDR2. Trimming costs V 3 bases and J 4 bases, and their ends lie 10 bases apart.

The sequence joins TRBV27 to TRBJ2-1; there is no confident call for the D gene. This clonotype was obtained from a man over 45 with Graves' hyperthyroidism. Input material: blood. The CDR3 corresponds to CASSFTHRYNEQFF. The nucleotides read TGTGCCAGCAGTTTTACCCACAGATACAATGAGCAGTTCTTC.